The 12 T cell receptor beta chains below were found in one sample sequenced in a study of cytomegalovirus exposure and HLA in healthy donors. The PCR contained 60 Vbeta and 13 Jbeta primers. Sequencing used immunoSEQ multiplex PCR; TCRdb keeps in-frame clones, though not all of them. The sample lists 100,000 to 150,000 clones; roughly 80% were seen once. Sequences were obtained from PBMCs. These receptors were collected from a woman aged 40 to 49 in good health and CMV-seropositive.

This clone came up a few times. The V call is TRBV10-3, the J call TRBJ2-3; a possible D gene is TRBD2 (5 bases). Germline-derived CDR1 and CDR2 are ENHRY and SYGVKD. The length of the CDR3 is 13 residues. With 11 bases removed from V and 0 bases from J, the gap between germline ends came to 12 bases. The CDR3 sequence is CASTGLSTDTQYF. The CDR3, as DNA: TGTGCCTCGACCGGACTTAGCACAGATACGCAGTATTTT.

The chain is built from TRBV18 and TRBJ1-5; tentative D call: TRBD1 (5 bases). Between the trimmed V and J ends, which lost 6 bases and 1 base, there was a span of 13 bases. Germline CDR1 is KGHSH and CDR2 is LQKENI. There are 15 residues in the CDR3. Here the CDR3 reads CASSQEGISNQPQHF. Here the CDR3 DNA reads TGTGCCAGCTCCCAGGAGGGGATCAGCAATCAGCCCCAGCATTTT.

The sample holds a few counts of this clone. The chain uses TRBV11-2 and TRBJ1-4; 8 bases are shared with TRBD1. CDR1 and CDR2 (germline): SGHAT, FQNNGV. This CDR3 is 14 amino acids long. With 6 bases clipped from V and 8 bases from J, the junction kept 8 bases outside the gene matches. For the CDR3, the DNA is TGTGCCAGCAGGGACAGGGCGATAGAGGAAAAACTGTTTTTT. Translated: CASRDRAIEEKLFF.

This clone has just a few counts. The chain employs TRBV11-3 and TRBJ2-1, with 10 positions matching TRBD2. This CDR3 is 18 amino acids long. The ends lost 1 base at V and 0 bases at J; junction bases unmatched: 6. CDR1 is SGHNT, CDR2 YENEEA, per germline. Here the CDR3 DNA reads TGTGCCAGCAGCTTAGGGACTAGCGGAACGGGCTCCTACAATGAGCAGTTCTTC. Residues: CASSLGTSGTGSYNEQFF. The full variable domain, completed using reference TRBV11-3 and TRBJ2-1, is EAGVVQSPRYKIIEKKQPVAFWCNPISGHNTLYWYLQNLGQGPELLIRYENEEAVDDSQLPKDRFSAERLKGVDSTLKIQPAELGDSAVYLCASSLGTSGTGSYNEQFFGPGTRLTVL.

In this sample, this clone turned up a few times. The V call is TRBV27, the J call TRBJ2-3; TRBD2 matches at 11 bases. Germline loops: CDR1 MNHEY, CDR2 SMNVEV (reference sequence). The CDR3 contains 17 residues. With 4 bases clipped from V and 4 bases from J, the junction kept 10 bases outside the gene matches. CDR3 region: CASSSVTSGGPPDTQYF. The CDR3 bases are TGTGCCAGCAGTTCCGTCACTAGCGGGGGACCCCCAGATACGCAGTATTTT.

V gene TRBV28 combines with J gene TRBJ2-1; perhaps TRBD2 as D (5 bases). With 7 bases removed from V and 4 bases from J, the gap between germline ends came to 11 bases. This CDR3 has 13 residues. The V gene's germline CDR1 is MDHEN and CDR2 SYDVKM. The CDR3 DNA sequence: TGTGCCAGCACCAGGACTGGATACAATGAGCAGTTCTTC. Translation gives CASTRTGYNEQFF.

V gene TRBV6-5 combines with J gene TRBJ1-5, with TRBD1 identical over 8 bases. V shed 8 bases, J shed 2 bases, and the junction held 8 bases outside the gene matches. Per the germline V gene, CDR1 is MNHEY and CDR2 is SVGAGI. CDR3 size: 15 residues. Here the CDR3 reads CASGETGVGNQPQHF. The CDR3, as DNA: TGTGCCAGCGGAGAGACAGGGGTGGGCAATCAGCCCCAGCATTTT.

The chain carries TRBV6-4 and TRBJ1-1; no firm D call. CDR1 and CDR2 (germline): MRHNA, SNTAGT. V gave up 0 bases and J gave up 5 bases, with 10 bases separating them. There are 14 residues in the CDR3. The CDR3 nucleotides read TGTGCCAGCAGTGACTCCCTCGGCGGGACTGAAGCTTTCTTT. This sequence encodes CASSDSLGGTEAFF.

The V call is TRBV4-1, the J call TRBJ1-6; D uncertain. The V gene lost 4 bases and the J gene lost 0 bases, with 7 bases spanning the gap. Germline CDR1 is MGHRA and CDR2 is YSYEKL. This CDR3 is built from 15 residues. Written as DNA, the CDR3 is TGCGCCAGCAGCCCTCGGAGCTCCTATAATTCACCCCTCCACTTT. This translates into CASSPRSSYNSPLHF.

This chain links TRBV6-5 with TRBJ1-1; D remains ambiguous. The CDR3 covers 12 residues. The V and J ends lost 6 bases and 4 bases respectively, with 9 bases between them. CDR1 and CDR2 from the germline V gene are MNHEY and SVGAGI. The CDR3 sequence is CASRRGATEAFF. CDR3 in DNA: TGTGCCAGCAGACGGGGAGCCACTGAAGCTTTCTTT.

This chain connects TRBV2 to TRBJ1-1; D remains unclear. This CDR3 spans 11 amino acids. Trimming shortened V by 4 bases and J by 11 bases, and 11 bases separated the two germline ends. Germline CDR1 and CDR2: SNHLY and FYNNEI. CDR3 residues: CASSVIPGAFF. The DNA for the CDR3 is TGTGCCAGCAGTGTTATCCCAGGTGCTTTCTTT.

This chain connects TRBV28 to TRBJ2-5; TRBD1 matches 8 bases. The J call could be wrong; TRBJ2-7 is a better fit for the DNA end. This CDR3 comprises 18 residues. Germline V gene data show CDR1 as MDHEN and CDR2 as SYDVKM. The chain's CDR3 is CASRGRTGSLATSYEQYF. The CDR3 DNA follows: TGTGCCAGCAGGGGGCGGACAGGGAGTTTGGCCACCTCGTACGAGCAGTACTTC.